The 26 T cell receptor beta chains in this list originate from one sample, sequenced in a study of T cell responses to AZD1222 COVID-19 vaccine. Clones were sequenced by immunoSEQ multiplex PCR, and TCRdb holds only the in-frame ones, with some missing. The profile covers around 180,000 clones, with under 95% appearing a single time and more than 1.5% taken by the ten largest. Sample: peripheral blood, taken 28 days after the second AZD1222 dose. Receptors originate from an adult who received the AZD1222 COVID-19 vaccine.

The chain couples TRBV7-9 to TRBJ2-1; 10 bases align to TRBD2. The ends lost 2 bases at V and 5 bases at J; junction bases unmatched: 9. Germline values: CDR1 SEHNR, CDR2 FQNEAQ (reference sequence). This CDR3 is 17 amino acids long. This chain's CDR3 is CASSLRLAGEADNEQFF. DNA for the CDR3: TGTGCCAGCAGCTTACGCCTAGCGGGAGAGGCCGACAATGAGCAGTTCTTC.

The rearrangement joins TRBV18 to TRBJ2-1; the D is unclear. Trimming removed 2 bases from V and 7 bases from J, with 6 bases in between. The germline CDR1 and CDR2 sequences are KGHSH and LQKENI. This CDR3 contains 12 residues. CDR3 sequence reads: CASSPFGNEQFF. The CDR3 DNA follows: TGTGCCAGCTCACCATTTGGGAATGAGCAGTTCTTC.

The chain joins TRBV7-9 to TRBJ1-4; D is perhaps TRBD1 (5 bases). The CDR3 spans 14 residues. Germline lookup yields CDR1 SEHNR and CDR2 FQNEAQ (reference sequence). With 5 bases removed from V and 4 bases from J, the gap between germline ends came to 11 bases. The CDR3 spells CASSQQAVNEKLFF. The CDR3 region has the DNA TGTGCCAGCAGCCAACAGGCGGTTAATGAAAAACTGTTTTTT.

The chain uses TRBV7-5 and TRBJ2-1; no DNA check was done on the table's D call, TRBD2. TRBV7-5 is noted as a pseudogene. CDR3 length: 17 amino acids. This CDR3 reads CARSLEAGALSYNEQFF. CDR3 nucleotides: TGTGCCAGAAGCTTAGAGGCGGGGGCACTCTCCTACAATGAGCAGTTCTTC.

This chain connects TRBV28 to TRBJ2-1, with D possibly being TRBD2 (6 bases). Trimming removed 3 bases from V and 4 bases from J, with 16 bases in between. The CDR3 sequence is 16 residues long. Germline CDR1 MDHEN, CDR2 SYDVKM. The DNA for the CDR3 is TGTGCCAGCAGTTTGTGGGTGTCGGGACTTTACAATGAGCAGTTCTTC. This translates into CASSLWVSGLYNEQFF.

J is TRBJ1-1 and V is TRBV27, with unresolved D. The germline V and J ends were trimmed by 6 bases and 0 bases, with 17 bases remaining between them. Germline values: CDR1 MNHEY, CDR2 SMNVEV (reference sequence). CDR3 size: 16 residues. Written as DNA, the CDR3 is TGTGCCAGCAGCCGGGGATTGGGAGGGATGAACACTGAAGCTTTCTTT. As protein: CASSRGLGGMNTEAFF.

The chain uses TRBV3-1 (or the pseudogene TRBV3-2) and TRBJ2-1; no definite D call. Germline loops: CDR1 LGHDT, CDR2 YNNKEL (reference sequence). V was shortened by 0 bases and J by 2 bases, with 11 bases between the two germline ends. This CDR3 is built from 16 residues. The CDR3 region has the DNA TGTGCCAGCAGCCAAGATTCTAGTCCCACCTACAATGAGCAGTTCTTC. Its translation: CASSQDSSPTYNEQFF.

The gene calls are TRBV6-5 and TRBJ2-1; 9 nucleotides align to TRBD1. The V and J ends lost 6 bases and 7 bases, in that order; junction bases with no gene match: 10. Germline CDR1 reads MNHEY; CDR2 reads SVGAGI. This CDR3 region has 15 residues. CDR3 residues: CASSPDRGMRNEQFF. The CDR3 nucleotides read TGTGCCAGCAGCCCCGACAGGGGGATGCGAAATGAGCAGTTCTTC.

In its sample, this clone was seen once. The chain is built from TRBV15 and TRBJ2-1; 9 nucleotides match TRBD1. Trimming removed 3 bases from V and 5 bases from J; junction bases left unmatched: 8. CDR3 length: 16 amino acids. Germline CDR1 LNHNV, CDR2 YYDKDF (reference sequence). Written as DNA, the CDR3 is TGTGCCACCAGCAGGATTCGGACAGGGGATAACAATGAGCAGTTCTTC. This gives the protein CATSRIRTGDNNEQFF.

The chain is built from TRBV1 and TRBJ1-1. TRBV1 is recorded as a pseudogene. This CDR3 has 14 amino acids. CDR3 residues: CTSSQTGEGTEAFF. In DNA, the CDR3 is TGCACCAGCAGCCAGACGGGGGAGGGGACTGAAGCTTTCTTT.

This chain uses TRBV19 with TRBJ1-1; the D is unclear. CDR1 and CDR2 (germline): LNHDA, SQIVND (reference sequence). The CDR3 is 16 amino acids. V gave up 7 bases and J gave up 2 bases, with 20 bases separating them. The CDR3 sequence: CASTNEVRATNTEAFF. In nucleotides, the CDR3 is TGTGCCAGTACCAACGAAGTTAGGGCGACCAACACTGAAGCTTTCTTT.

J is TRBJ2-1 and V is TRBV11-3; D is undetermined. The V gene lost 5 bases and the J gene lost 8 bases, with 13 bases spanning the gap. The CDR3 is 13 residues long. Germline V lookup: CDR1 SGHNT, CDR2 YENEEA. The CDR3 nucleotides read TGTGCCAGCAGCCCCGAGTCTGGGCATGAGCAGTTCTTC. This gives the protein CASSPESGHEQFF.

The J gene is TRBJ2-2, the V gene TRBV2; the D gene is possibly TRBD1 (5 bases). The CDR3 sequence is 14 residues long. Per germline, CDR1 SNHLY and CDR2 FYNNEI. Trimming pared 6 bases from V and 1 base from J, leaving 9 bases between. The CDR3 is CASSVTGNTGELFF. The CDR3 nucleotides are TGTGCCAGCAGCGTAACAGGGAACACCGGGGAGCTGTTTTTT.

The rearrangement links TRBV12-3 or TRBV12-4 to TRBJ1-2; D not resolved. Trimming took off 2 bases at V and 8 bases at J, with 12 bases between the two ends. This CDR3 is 13 amino acids long. The CDR3 bases are TGTGCCAGCAGTTTAAACGGACGGGCGGGCTACACCTTC. It codes for CASSLNGRAGYTF.

This chain connects TRBV6-5 to TRBJ2-7; 8 positions agree with TRBD1. Germline values: CDR1 MNHEY, CDR2 SVGAGI. J gave up 7 bases and V 6 bases, and 8 bases lay outside the gene matches. This CDR3 has 13 amino acids. Here the CDR3 reads CASSSGGGLEQYF. CDR3 coding DNA: TGTGCCAGCAGCTCAGGGGGCGGGTTGGAGCAGTACTTC.

The chain combines TRBV19 with TRBJ2-7, with 9 bases identical to TRBD2. The trim removed 4 bases at V and 4 bases at J, leaving 5 bases unmatched. Germline V gives CDR1 LNHDA, CDR2 SQIVND (reference sequence). CDR3 length: 14 residues. The CDR3 DNA is TGTGCCAGTAGTACCCGGGCGGGGGGGTACGAGCAGTACTTC. It codes for CASSTRAGGYEQYF.

The V and J genes are TRBV28 and TRBJ2-3; TRBD2 agrees at 8 bases. Germline V gene data show CDR1 as MDHEN and CDR2 as SYDVKM. Unmatched junction bases numbered 9, after V lost 2 bases and J lost 2 bases. The CDR3 runs to 17 residues. The CDR3 sequence is CASSLMAGGWLTDTQYF. The CDR3 region has the DNA TGTGCCAGCAGTTTAATGGCGGGAGGATGGCTCACAGATACGCAGTATTTT. Full variable domain (remainder filled in from reference TRBV28 and TRBJ2-3): DVKVTQSSRYLVKRTGEKVFLECVQDMDHENMFWYRQDPGLGLRLIYFSYDVKMKEKGDIPEGYSVSREKKERFSLILESASTNQTSMYLCASSLMAGGWLTDTQYFGPGTRLTVL.

V and J are TRBV5-1 and TRBJ2-7; possibly TRBD1 for D (5 bases). V was pared by 5 bases and J by 5 bases, with 11 bases between. The germline gives CDR1 SGHRS, CDR2 YFSETQ. CDR3 length equals 12 residues. CDR3 DNA sequence: TGCGCCAGCAGTCTGTTAGGGGACGAGCAGTACTTC. It encodes CASSLLGDEQYF.

This chain uses TRBV19 with TRBJ2-7; D possibly matches TRBD1 or TRBD2 (5 bases each). In germline, CDR1 is LNHDA, CDR2 SQIVND (reference sequence). The V end was cut by 5 bases, the J end by 4 bases, with 15 bases between. The CDR3 has 14 residues. CDR3 sequence: CASSVRDGEYEQYF. The CDR3 DNA reads TGTGCCAGTAGTGTCCGGGACGGCGAATACGAGCAGTACTTC.

J is TRBJ1-1 and V is TRBV7-2; 9 bases agree with TRBD1. V shed 4 bases, J shed 2 bases, and the junction held 2 bases outside the gene matches. In germline, CDR1 is SGHTA, CDR2 FQGNSA. The CDR3 has 14 amino acids. CDR3 in amino acids: CASSWGQGNTEAFF. DNA of the CDR3: TGTGCCAGCAGCTGGGGACAGGGTAACACTGAAGCTTTCTTT.

The chain is built from TRBV5-4 and TRBJ2-5; 9 bases align to TRBD1. J gave up 3 bases and V 4 bases, and 7 bases lay outside the gene matches. Germline loops: CDR1 SGHNT, CDR2 YYREEE (reference sequence). The length of the CDR3 is 15 residues. The CDR3 spells CASSNYRDREETQYF. The DNA of the CDR3 is TGTGCCAGCAGCAACTACCGGGACAGGGAAGAGACCCAGTACTTC.

The rearrangement links TRBV5-6 to TRBJ2-2; the D call may be TRBD1 or TRBD2 (5 bases each). Germline CDR1 SGHDT, CDR2 YYEEEE. The CDR3 has 15 amino acids. The V end lost 7 bases, the J end lost 5 bases, and 18 bases lay between the germline ends. CDR3 in DNA: TGTGCCAGCGCTACCGGGACCATAAGGACCGGGGAGCTGTTTTTT. Its protein product is CASATGTIRTGELFF.

This rearrangement joins TRBV2 to TRBJ2-3, with 7 nucleotides matching TRBD1. Germline-derived CDR1 and CDR2 are SNHLY and FYNNEI. The junction had 3 bases not matched to a gene; V was cut back by 7 bases and J by 2 bases. The CDR3 has 13 residues. The CDR3 spells CASKGQLTDTQYF. CDR3 nucleotides: TGTGCCAGCAAGGGACAGCTCACAGATACGCAGTATTTT. Variable domain in full (rest from reference TRBV2 and TRBJ2-3): EPEVTQTPSHQVTQMGQEVILRCVPISNHLYFYWYRQILGQKVEFLVSFYNNEISEKSEIFDDQFSVERPDGSNFTLKIRSTKLEDSAMYFCASKGQLTDTQYFGPGTRLTVL.

J is TRBJ1-3 and V is TRBV7-3; a weak D match, TRBD1 (6 bases). The CDR3 runs 18 residues. The germline V gene encodes CDR1 SGHTA and CDR2 FQGTGA. With 4 bases removed from V and 0 bases from J, the gap between germline ends came to 19 bases. CDR3 in DNA: TGTGCCAGCAGCTGGGACCGTGGCAGGGGACTCTCTGGAAACACCATATATTTT. It encodes CASSWDRGRGLSGNTIYF.

This clone was seen more than once but under ten times. The gene calls are TRBV5-1 and TRBJ1-6, with D perhaps TRBD1 (5 bases). This CDR3 comprises 21 residues. Germline V gene sequence: CDR1 SGHRS, CDR2 YFSETQ. V lost 7 bases, J lost 7 bases, and 36 bases lay in between. CDR3 bases: TGCGCCAGCCAGGGTCGAGGATTGGGAGGCCTTCTGGACATGAGAAATTCACCCCTCCACTTT. Its translation is CASQGRGLGGLLDMRNSPLHF.

The genes are TRBV27 and TRBJ1-5; tentative D call: TRBD1 (6 bases). The CDR3 sequence is 19 residues long. Germline V lookup: CDR1 MNHEY, CDR2 SMNVEV (reference sequence). The V and J ends lost 1 base and 2 bases respectively, with 21 bases between them. The CDR3 nucleotides are TGTGCCAGCAGTTTATGGGGTAGAAGGGGGGTGGGCGGCAATCAGCCCCAGCATTTT. This gives the protein CASSLWGRRGVGGNQPQHF.